These T cell receptor beta chains were read from a single sample in a study of T cells in Graves' hyperthyroidism and ophthalmopathy. TCRdb passed the multiplex PCR reads through MiXCR, listing each CDR3 protein once. The sample carries about 480,000 distinct CDR3 sequences, approximately 22% recorded once. Sequenced material: blood. Receptors originate from a woman aged 70-85 years with Graves' ophthalmopathy. The conserved cysteine and the conserved F or W are not part of the CDR3 here. D genes are given only for firm matches. Clone size appears in some rows only: once, few, many, or a class for an expanded clone.

TRBJ2-2	TRBD1	NA	TRBV6-2/TRBV6-3	ASRGQGESGELF
TRBJ2-2	TRBD2	NA	TRBV7-3	ASSALAGITGELF
TRBJ2-3	TRBD2	many	TRBV2	ASSETPGGTDTQY
TRBJ1-1	TRBD1	NA	TRBV9	ASSTDRGSTEAF
TRBJ2-7	NA	few	TRBV7-7	ASSLAGWDEQY
TRBJ2-3	NA	few	TRBV20-1	SDSMSTDTQY
TRBJ2-3	TRBD1	few	TRBV6-1	ASSGYRGWADTQY
TRBJ2-2	NA	NA	TRBV6-2/TRBV6-3	ASTGGTFTGELF
TRBJ2-7	NA	NA	TRBV19	ASSPRRGNGEQY
TRBJ2-3	NA	NA	TRBV27	ASSPPWGRGGTDTQY
TRBJ2-2	NA	few	TRBV5-1	ASSLNLEELF
TRBJ1-5	TRBD1	NA	TRBV6-2/TRBV6-3	ASSGQEPSEPQH
TRBJ1-1	NA	few	TRBV5-1	ASSWTRNTEAF
TRBJ2-5	NA	few	TRBV2	ASSVTGTGDQY
TRBJ1-1	NA	NA	TRBV20-1	SAPRGADTEAF
TRBJ1-2	TRBD1	NA	TRBV7-8	ASSTRTGGVYGYT
TRBJ1-1	TRBD1	few	TRBV6-1	ASYGQGAKNTEAF
TRBJ2-5	NA	many	TRBV12-3/TRBV12-4	ASRYGGTGRETQY
TRBJ1-2	NA	NA	TRBV5-5	ASSQLDALLGYT
TRBJ1-4	TRBD1	NA	TRBV20-1	SALQGLGEKLF